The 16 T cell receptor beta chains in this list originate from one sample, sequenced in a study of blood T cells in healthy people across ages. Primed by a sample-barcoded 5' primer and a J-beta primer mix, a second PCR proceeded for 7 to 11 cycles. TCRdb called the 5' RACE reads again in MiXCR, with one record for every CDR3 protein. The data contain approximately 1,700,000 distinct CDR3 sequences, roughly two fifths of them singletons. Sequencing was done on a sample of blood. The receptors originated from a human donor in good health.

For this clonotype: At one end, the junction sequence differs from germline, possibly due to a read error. The CDR3 here is CGVAGRSTDTQYF. For the CDR3, the DNA is TGCGGCGTTGCGGGTAGGAGCACAGATACGCAGTATTTT. V gene TRBV29-1 combines with J gene TRBJ2-3; D may be TRBD2 (5 bases). Germline CDR1 reads SQVTM; CDR2 reads ANQGSEA. The CDR3 totals 13 residues.

CDR3 DNA: TGTGCCAGCAGTCCTTCCCCGGGACAGGGGGCCGGGGAGCTGTTTTTT. Amino acid sequence: CASSPSPGQGAGELFF. J is TRBJ2-2 and V is TRBV6-2 or TRBV6-3; 11 bases line up with TRBD1. Germline lookup yields CDR1 MNHEY and CDR2 SVGEGT. V was clipped by 5 bases and J by 6 bases; unmatched bases: 8. CDR3 length equals 16 residues.

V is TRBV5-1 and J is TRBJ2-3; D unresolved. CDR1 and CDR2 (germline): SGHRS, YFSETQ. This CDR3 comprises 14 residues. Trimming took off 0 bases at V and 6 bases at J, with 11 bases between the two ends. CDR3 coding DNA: TGCGCCAGCAGCTTGGACAGAACTGGGGATACGCAGTATTTT. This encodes CASSLDRTGDTQYF.

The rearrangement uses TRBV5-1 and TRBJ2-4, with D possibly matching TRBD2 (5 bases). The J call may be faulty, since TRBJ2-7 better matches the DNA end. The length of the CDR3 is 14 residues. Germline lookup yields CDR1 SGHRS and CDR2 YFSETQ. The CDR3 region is CASSSQPGTYEQYF. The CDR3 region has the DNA TGCGCCAGCAGCTCTCAACCGGGGACCTACGAGCAGTACTTC.

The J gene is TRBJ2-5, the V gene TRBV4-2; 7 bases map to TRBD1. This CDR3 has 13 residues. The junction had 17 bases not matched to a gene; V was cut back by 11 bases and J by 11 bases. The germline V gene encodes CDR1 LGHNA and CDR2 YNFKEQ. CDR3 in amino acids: CASQGHLNNEQYF. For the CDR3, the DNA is TGTGCCTCACAGGGGCACCTTAACAATGAGCAGTACTTC.

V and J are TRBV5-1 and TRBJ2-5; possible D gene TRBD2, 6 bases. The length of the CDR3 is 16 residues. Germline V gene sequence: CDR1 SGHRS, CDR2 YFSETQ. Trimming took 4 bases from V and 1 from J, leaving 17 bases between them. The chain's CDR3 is CASSRGPLAAQETQYF. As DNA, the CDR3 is TGCGCCAGCAGCCGTGGACCTTTAGCGGCCCAAGAGACCCAGTACTTC.

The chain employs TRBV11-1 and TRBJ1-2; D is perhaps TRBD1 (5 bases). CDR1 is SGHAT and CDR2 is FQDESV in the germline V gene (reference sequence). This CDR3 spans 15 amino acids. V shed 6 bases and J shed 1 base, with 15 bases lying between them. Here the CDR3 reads CASRPGTGINYGYTF. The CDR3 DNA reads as TGTGCCAGCAGACCCGGGACCGGTATTAACTATGGCTACACCTTC. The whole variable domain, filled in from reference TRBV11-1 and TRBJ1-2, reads EAEVAQSPRYKITEKSQAVAFWCDPISGHATLYWYRQILGQGPELLVQFQDESVVDDSQLPKDRFSAERLKGVDSTLKIQPAELGDSAMYLCASRPGTGINYGYTFGSGTRLTVV.

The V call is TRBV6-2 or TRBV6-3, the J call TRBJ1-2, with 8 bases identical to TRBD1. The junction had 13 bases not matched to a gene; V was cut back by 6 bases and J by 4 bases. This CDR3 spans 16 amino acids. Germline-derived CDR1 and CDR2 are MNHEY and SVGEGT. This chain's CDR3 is CASSRQNTGTGYGYTF. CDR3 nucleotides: TGTGCCAGCAGCCGCCAAAATACCGGGACAGGCTATGGCTACACCTTC.

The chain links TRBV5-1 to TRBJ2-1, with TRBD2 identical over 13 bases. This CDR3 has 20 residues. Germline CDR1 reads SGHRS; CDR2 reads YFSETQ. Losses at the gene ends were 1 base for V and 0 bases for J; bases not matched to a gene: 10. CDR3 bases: TGCGCCAGCAGCTTGAAACCGGGACTAGCGGGGTGGAGCTCCTACAATGAGCAGTTCTTC. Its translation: CASSLKPGLAGWSSYNEQFF.

The CDR3, as DNA: TGTGCCAGCCCCACGGAGTTTCCCACTCCCTACGAGCAGTACTTC. Its translation is CASPTEFPTPYEQYF. The chain employs TRBV6-1 and TRBJ2-7; D call uncertain. Trimming took off 8 bases at V and 2 bases at J, with 19 bases between the two ends. CDR3 length equals 15 residues. Germline V gives CDR1 MNHNS, CDR2 SASEGT.

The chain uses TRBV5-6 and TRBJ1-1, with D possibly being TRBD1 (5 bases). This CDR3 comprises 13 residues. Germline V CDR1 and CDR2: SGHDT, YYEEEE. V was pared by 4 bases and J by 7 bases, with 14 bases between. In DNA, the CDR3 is TGTGCCAGCAGCCCCTCCGTGCAGGGTGAAGCTTTCTTT. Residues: CASSPSVQGEAFF.

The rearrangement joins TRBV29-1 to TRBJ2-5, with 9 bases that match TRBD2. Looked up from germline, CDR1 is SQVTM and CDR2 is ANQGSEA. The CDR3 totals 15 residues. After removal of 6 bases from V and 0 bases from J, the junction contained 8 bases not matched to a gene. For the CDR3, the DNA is TGCAGCGTAACTAGCGGGCGATCGTACCAAGAGACCCAGTACTTC. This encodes CSVTSGRSYQETQYF.

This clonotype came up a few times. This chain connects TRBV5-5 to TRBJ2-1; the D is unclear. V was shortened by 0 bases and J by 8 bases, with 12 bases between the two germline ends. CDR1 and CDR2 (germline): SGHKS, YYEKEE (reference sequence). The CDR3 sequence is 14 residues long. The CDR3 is CASSLEMARDEQFF. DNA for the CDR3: TGTGCCAGCAGCTTGGAAATGGCGCGCGATGAGCAGTTCTTC.

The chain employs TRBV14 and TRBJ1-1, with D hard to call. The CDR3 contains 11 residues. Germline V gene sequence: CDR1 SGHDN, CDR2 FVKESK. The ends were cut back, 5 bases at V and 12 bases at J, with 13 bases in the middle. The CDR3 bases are TGTGCCAGCAGCTCTTTCGGGGAAACTTTCTTT. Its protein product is CASSSFGETFF.

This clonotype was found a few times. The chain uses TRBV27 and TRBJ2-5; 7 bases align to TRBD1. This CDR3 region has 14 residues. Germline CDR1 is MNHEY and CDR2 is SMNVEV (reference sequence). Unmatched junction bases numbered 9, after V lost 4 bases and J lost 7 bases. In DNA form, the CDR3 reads TGTGCCAGCAGTTCCTCGACAGGGATCGGGACCCAGTACTTC. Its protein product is CASSSSTGIGTQYF.

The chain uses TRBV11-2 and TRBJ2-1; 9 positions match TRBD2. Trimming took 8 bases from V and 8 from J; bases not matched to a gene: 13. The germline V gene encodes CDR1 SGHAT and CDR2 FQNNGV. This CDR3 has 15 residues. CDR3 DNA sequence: TGTGCCAGCCGATTACTAGCGGGCAGCCCAGATGAGCAGTTCTTC. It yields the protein CASRLLAGSPDEQFF.